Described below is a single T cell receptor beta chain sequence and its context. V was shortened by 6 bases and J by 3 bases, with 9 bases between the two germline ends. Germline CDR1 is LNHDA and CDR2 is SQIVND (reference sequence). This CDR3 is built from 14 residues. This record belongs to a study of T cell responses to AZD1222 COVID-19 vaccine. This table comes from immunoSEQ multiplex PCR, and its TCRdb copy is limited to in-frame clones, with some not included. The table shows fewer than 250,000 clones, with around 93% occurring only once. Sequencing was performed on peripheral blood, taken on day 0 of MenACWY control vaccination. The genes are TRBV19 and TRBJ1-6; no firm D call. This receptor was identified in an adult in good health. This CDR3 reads CASSSVSYNSPLHF. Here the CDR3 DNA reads TGTGCCAGTAGCTCCGTTAGCTATAATTCACCCCTCCACTTT.